These T cell receptor beta chains were read from a single sample in a study of Graves' ophthalmopathy and Graves' hyperthyroidism. TCRdb re-called the multiplex PCR reads with MiXCR, one entry per CDR3 protein. The table includes about 380,000 distinct CDR3 sequences, over 15% detected once. Sequencing used peripheral blood. These receptor sequences come from a woman between 18 and 29 years old with stable Graves' hyperthyroidism. CDR3s include the opening cysteine and the closing phenylalanine or tryptophan. D genes are given only for firm matches. Size is omitted from some rows. Given values are once, few, many or a class for expanded clones.

D gene,clone size,V gene,J gene,CDR3 DNA,CDR3 protein
NA,many,TRBV7-2,TRBJ2-7,TGTGCCAGCAGCCCTCCCGGGGGAGGCTACGAGCAGTACTTC,CASSPPGGGYEQYF
NA,many,TRBV5-1,TRBJ2-7,TGCGCCAGCAGCTTCGGAGGGGCGGTCGAGCAGTACTTC,CASSFGGAVEQYF
TRBD1,NA,TRBV4-2,TRBJ1-1,TGTGCCAGCAGCCAAGCTGGACAGGGCATCTTT,CASSQAGQGIF
NA,many,TRBV6-2/TRBV6-3,TRBJ2-4,TGTGCCAGCAGACCCTCGAGATTAGCCAAAAACATTCAGTACTTC,CASRPSRLAKNIQYF
NA,many,TRBV29-1,TRBJ1-2,TGCAGCGTTGGAGCAGGGAGTAACTATGGCTACACCTTC,CSVGAGSNYGYTF
TRBD1,NA,TRBV10-2,TRBJ1-1,TGCGCCACCTATGCATTCCGGGACAGATTCGTCATGAACACTGAAGCTTTCTTT,CATYAFRDRFVMNTEAFF
NA,many,TRBV6-1,TRBJ1-1,TGTGCCAGCTCCCCTTACTCCCCTCGGGACACTGAAGCTTTCTTT,CASSPYSPRDTEAFF
NA,NA,TRBV5-1,TRBJ1-1,TGCGCCAGCAGCTTGAAACAGATGAACACTGAAGCTTTCTTT,CASSLKQMNTEAFF
NA,many,TRBV7-8,TRBJ1-1,TGTGCCAGCAGTTTAAAGTTGGGGGGCACTGAAGCTTTCTTT,CASSLKLGGTEAFF
NA,many,TRBV3-1,TRBJ1-2,TGTGCCAGCAGCCCAGATCGGCGGGGCGAGGACTATGGCTACACCTTC,CASSPDRRGEDYGYTF
TRBD1,many,TRBV12-3/TRBV12-4,TRBJ1-2,TGTGCCAGCAGTTTGGGACAGGGGGGAGGCTATGGCTACACCTTC,CASSLGQGGGYGYTF
TRBD1,many,TRBV12-3/TRBV12-4,TRBJ1-1,TGTGCCAGCAGTTTAATCGGGGGGACAGGCCTCCTAGCTTTCTTT,CASSLIGGTGLLAFF
NA,many,TRBV19,TRBJ1-1,TGTGCCAGTACCCAACGCCGGGAGAGCACTGAAGCTTTCTTT,CASTQRRESTEAFF
NA,many,TRBV20-1,TRBJ2-7,TGCAGTGCCTCCCGAGGGGGGTCCCACGAGCAGTACTTC,CSASRGGSHEQYF